This TCR beta chain was observed in a study of regulatory T cells in long-lasting Graves disease. CDR1 is SNHLY, CDR2 FYNNEI, per germline. CDR3 size: 13 residues. The ends lost 6 bases at V and 5 bases at J; junction bases unmatched: 5. Sample time point: newly diagnosed GD, antithyroid drugs for less than 3 months. The TCR library was prepared using RNA isolated from PBMCs. Assembly of TCR beta libraries relied on iRepertoire HTBI primers together with Arm-PCR of CDR3 regions. Via MiXCR, TCRdb re-called the multiplex PCR reads, giving one row per CDR3 protein. The table lists about 500,000 distinct CDR3 sequences, 15% to 20% of them singletons, with about 12% in the top ten. This clonotype was detected ten times or more. The same data also went into a second study, on T cells in Graves' hyperthyroidism and ophthalmopathy.

The sequencing here drew on peripheral blood mononuclear cells (PBMCs), taken at new diagnosis, from a patient treated with antithyroid drugs. This chain uses TRBV2 with TRBJ2-5; TRBD2 matches 8 bases. The TCR was taken from a middle-aged man with Graves disease. The DNA of the CDR3 is TGTGCCAGCAGAGCGGGAGCGGGGGAGACCCAGTACTTC. It translates to CASRAGAGETQYF. The variable domain in full, with the rest retrieved from reference TRBV2 and TRBJ2-5, is EPEVTQTPSHQVTQMGQEVILRCVPISNHLYFYWYRQILGQKVEFLVSFYNNEISEKSEIFDDQFSVERPDGSNFTLKIRSTKLEDSAMYFCASRAGAGETQYFGPGTRLLVL.